This TCR beta chain appears in the sequencing data of a study of cytomegalovirus exposure and HLA in healthy donors. Study outcomes and limitations: A list of approximately 150 TCR beta chains associated with cytomegalovirus was given. As was reported, the classifier diagnosed cytomegalovirus status with high specificity and sensitivity.

Remarks on this clone: The antigen is not known.

CDR3 size: 16 residues. CDR1 is SNHLY and CDR2 is FYNNEI in the germline V gene. V was shortened by 0 bases and J by 8 bases, with 19 bases between the two germline ends. Assay: immunoSEQ multiplex PCR; the TCRdb copy retains only in-frame clones and omits some. The table shows fewer than 100,000 clones, with just over 90% occurring only once. Sequenced input: PBMCs. The gene calls are TRBV2 and TRBJ1-2; weak D call: TRBD1 (6 bases). This sequence was found in a young man in good health and CMV-seronegative. Here the CDR3 DNA reads TGTGCCAGCAGTGAAGCTTCACCCGGGACATCCTACGGCTACACCTTC. Translated, it gives CASSEASPGTSYGYTF.